A selection of T cell receptor beta chains follows, all from one sample in a study. Via MiXCR, TCRdb re-called the 5' RACE reads, giving one row per CDR3 protein. This table has some 62,000 distinct CDR3 sequences, almost 30% appearing once. Input material: tumor-infiltrating naive CD4+ T cells sorted from the breast tumor. These receptors all come from a female donor with breast cancer. The CDR3 runs from the conserved cysteine through the conserved F or W. Fields, in order: D gene, clone size, J gene, CDR3 length, V gene, CDR3 protein, CDR3 DNA. The D gene is left open where the match is weak. Clone sizes are given selectively: once, few, many, or a class where the clone is expanded.

. | once | TRBJ1-6 | 16 | TRBV12-3/TRBV12-4 | CASGSRSGTFNSPLHF | TGTGCCAGCGGTAGCCGAAGCGGAACGTTCAATTCACCCCTCCACTTT
. | . | TRBJ1-1 | 14 | TRBV6-5 | CASSYLGADTEAFF | TGTGCCAGCAGTTACTTGGGGGCGGACACTGAAGCTTTCTTT
. | . | TRBJ2-3 | 13 | TRBV20-1 | CSASNLGVDTQYF | TGCAGTGCTAGTAACTTAGGGGTGGATACGCAGTATTTT
. | many | TRBJ1-5 | 16 | TRBV7-8 | CASSLRDSNSNQPQHF | TGTGCCAGCAGCCTACGGGACTCTAATAGCAATCAGCCCCAGCATTTT
TRBD2 | . | TRBJ2-7 | 15 | TRBV20-1 | CSARDWTSGGYEQYF | TGCAGTGCTAGAGATTGGACTAGCGGGGGATACGAGCAGTACTTC
. | many | TRBJ1-1 | 14 | TRBV28 | CASSLYRWDTEAFF | TGTGCCAGCAGTTTATACAGGTGGGACACTGAAGCTTTCTTT
. | . | TRBJ1-1 | 15 | TRBV5-5 | CASSSFVGRNTEAFF | TGTGCCAGCAGCTCTTTTGTAGGTCGGAACACTGAAGCTTTCTTT
TRBD2 | . | TRBJ2-7 | 14 | TRBV29-1 | CSVGAGTSTYEQYF | TGCAGCGTTGGGGCCGGGACTAGTACCTACGAGCAGTACTTC
TRBD1 | many | TRBJ1-1 | 13 | TRBV7-9 | CASNSGGRTEAFF | TGTGCCAGCAATTCAGGGGGGCGAACTGAAGCTTTCTTT
. | . | TRBJ1-4 | 15 | TRBV10-3 | CAISESQGPNEKLLF | TGTGCCATCAGTGAGTCGCAGGGCCCAAATGAAAAACTGCTTTTT
TRBD2 | many | TRBJ2-4 | 15 | TRBV27 | CASSYSGRAKNIQYF | TGTGCCAGCAGTTATAGCGGGAGGGCGAAAAACATTCAGTACTTC
TRBD1 | few | TRBJ1-1 | 13 | TRBV6-2/TRBV6-3 | CASSPGTGTEAFF | TGTGCCAGCAGCCCCGGGACAGGGACTGAAGCTTTCTTT
. | . | TRBJ2-1 | 15 | TRBV6-2/TRBV6-3 | CASSYGQGPYNEQFF | TGTGCCAGCAGTTACGGCCAGGGTCCCTACAATGAGCAGTTCTTC
. | . | TRBJ1-4 | 15 | TRBV7-2 | CAGSLQTATNEKLFF | TGTGCCGGCAGCCTTCAAACTGCAACTAATGAAAAACTGTTTTTT
TRBD2 | . | TRBJ2-3 | 15 | TRBV4-2 | CASSPSSGRTDTQYF | TGTGCCAGCAGCCCGTCTAGCGGACGCACAGATACGCAGTATTTT
. | . | TRBJ1-2 | 14 | TRBV2 | CASRENRADYGHTF | TGTGCCAGCAGGGAAAACAGGGCTGACTATGGCCACACCTTC
. | . | TRBJ1-1 | 15 | TRBV7-2 | CASSVPGARSTEAFF | TGTGCCAGCAGCGTCCCGGGGGCTCGGAGCACTGAAGCTTTCTTT
TRBD1 | . | TRBJ2-4 | 14 | TRBV28 | CASSLRQGGDIQYF | TGTGCCAGCAGTTTAAGACAGGGTGGGGACATTCAGTACTTC
TRBD1 | . | TRBJ1-5 | 14 | TRBV12-3/TRBV12-4 | CASSRTGVNQPQHF | TGTGCCAGCAGCCGTACAGGGGTCAATCAGCCCCAGCATTTT
. | . | TRBJ2-1 | 14 | TRBV13 | CASSTRNIVSEQFF | TGTGCCAGCAGCACCCGGAATATCGTGAGTGAGCAGTTCTTC
TRBD1 | . | TRBJ1-5 | 15 | TRBV20-1 | CSARTGAEPDQPQHF | TGCAGTGCTAGGACAGGGGCCGAACCGGATCAGCCCCAGCATTTT
. | . | TRBJ2-1 | 16 | TRBV5-1 | CASSLAGTPSYNEQFF | TGCGCCAGCAGCTTGGCAGGGACACCCTCCTACAATGAGCAGTTCTTC
. | . | TRBJ2-1 | 18 | TRBV12-3/TRBV12-4 | CASSPTEGTSSSYNEQFF | TGTGCCAGCAGTCCCACGGAGGGGACTTCGAGCTCCTACAATGAGCAGTTCTTC
TRBD1 | . | TRBJ1-2 | 13 | TRBV12-3/TRBV12-4 | CASSLDRGSGYTF | TGTGCCAGCAGTTTGGACAGGGGAAGTGGCTACACCTTC
. | . | TRBJ2-3 | 15 | TRBV4-2 | CASSQVPQATDTQYF | TGTGCCAGCAGCCAAGTCCCCCAAGCCACAGATACGCAGTATTTT
. | few | TRBJ2-2 | 12 | TRBV12-3/TRBV12-4 | CASSKIPGELFF | TGTGCCAGCAGTAAGATTCCCGGGGAGCTGTTTTTT
. | . | TRBJ2-3 | 11 | TRBV20-1 | CSAQGTDTQYF | TGCAGTGCTCAGGGAACAGATACGCAGTATTTT
. | . | TRBJ2-6 | 13 | TRBV24-1 | CATSVSGANVLTF | TGTGCCACCAGTGTGAGTGGGGCCAACGTCCTGACTTTC
. | . | TRBJ1-3 | 15 | TRBV25-1 | CASSVPPEVGNTIYF | TGTGCCAGCAGTGTACCTCCGGAAGTTGGAAACACCATATATTTT
. | few | TRBJ2-3 | 15 | TRBV7-3 | CASSFRGDGPDTQYF | TGTGCCAGCAGCTTCAGGGGAGATGGGCCAGATACGCAGTATTTT
TRBD2 | few | TRBJ2-2 | 15 | TRBV29-1 | CSVAGTSKRTGELFF | TGCAGCGTAGCCGGGACTAGCAAAAGAACCGGGGAGCTGTTTTTT
. | few | TRBJ2-1 | 15 | TRBV28 | CASSSLKGPYNEQFF | TGTGCCAGCAGTTCCCTTAAAGGGCCTTACAATGAGCAGTTCTTC
. | . | TRBJ1-3 | 16 | TRBV4-1 | CASSQGRVYSGNTIYF | TGCGCCAGCAGCCAAGGAAGGGTTTACTCTGGAAACACCATATATTTT
TRBD1 | many | TRBJ1-1 | 13 | TRBV7-2 | CASKGAGNTEAFF | TGTGCCAGCAAGGGGGCAGGGAACACTGAAGCTTTCTTT
. | . | TRBJ1-1 | 15 | TRBV9 | CASSVTGGVDTEAFF | TGTGCCAGCAGCGTAACCGGAGGGGTGGACACTGAAGCTTTCTTT
. | . | TRBJ2-3 | 11 | TRBV5-1 | CASSLGPTQYF | TGCGCCAGCAGCTTGGGGCCAACGCAGTATTTT
. | many | TRBJ1-5 | 13 | TRBV4-2 | CASSQDHNQPQHF | TGTGCCAGCAGTCAAGACCATAATCAGCCCCAGCATTTT
. | . | TRBJ2-3 | 14 | TRBV28 | CASSLGRTTDTQYF | TGTGCCAGCAGTTTAGGCAGGACCACAGATACGCAGTATTTT
. | . | TRBJ2-3 | 16 | TRBV27 | CASSVPGDSGTDTQYF | TGTGCCAGCAGCGTCCCCGGGGACTCTGGCACAGATACGCAGTATTTT
TRBD2 | medium-sized | TRBJ2-5 | 17 | TRBV5-5 | CASSSKGLAGVGETQYF | TGTGCCAGCAGCTCGAAGGGACTAGCGGGAGTCGGAGAGACCCAGTACTTC
. | . | TRBJ2-7 | 12 | TRBV6-5 | CASSYRGGEQYF | TGTGCCAGCAGTTACAGGGGGGGAGAGCAGTACTTC
. | few | TRBJ1-3 | 12 | TRBV7-9 | CASSFRGDTIYF | TGTGCCAGCAGCTTTAGGGGGGACACCATATATTTT
TRBD2 | many | TRBJ2-1 | 15 | TRBV7-9 | CASSPTSGRANEQFF | TGTGCCAGCAGCCCGACTAGCGGGAGGGCAAATGAGCAGTTCTTC
TRBD2 | few | TRBJ2-1 | 14 | TRBV5-1 | CASSPGLQYNEQFF | TGCGCCAGCAGCCCGGGACTACAGTACAATGAGCAGTTCTTC
TRBD2 | few | TRBJ2-1 | 16 | TRBV6-1 | CASSVRTSGPYNEQFF | TGTGCCAGCAGTGTTAGGACTAGCGGTCCCTACAATGAGCAGTTCTTC
. | few | TRBJ1-1 | 14 | TRBV9 | CASSADRMNTEAFF | TGTGCCAGCAGCGCGGACCGAATGAACACTGAAGCTTTCTTT
. | . | TRBJ1-1 | 14 | TRBV29-1 | CSVGGGGASTEAFF | TGCAGCGTTGGAGGGGGGGGCGCGAGCACTGAAGCTTTCTTT
TRBD1 | few | TRBJ1-5 | 14 | TRBV5-1 | CASSPGQKNQPQHF | TGCGCCAGCAGCCCGGGACAGAAGAATCAGCCCCAGCATTTT
TRBD2 | few | TRBJ2-1 | 15 | TRBV7-6 | CASSSLSGRAGEQFF | TGTGCCAGCAGCTCCCTCAGTGGGAGGGCCGGTGAGCAGTTCTTC
. | . | TRBJ1-1 | 15 | TRBV5-1 | CASSLRGEVSTEAFF | TGCGCCAGCAGCTTGAGAGGAGAGGTGAGCACTGAAGCTTTCTTT
TRBD1 | . | TRBJ1-5 | 14 | TRBV24-1 | CATSDRQGLQPQHF | TGTGCCACCAGTGATCGACAGGGCCTTCAGCCCCAGCATTTT
. | few | TRBJ1-5 | 15 | TRBV28 | CASSPDRHSNQPQHF | TGTGCCAGCAGCCCTGACAGACATAGCAATCAGCCCCAGCATTTT
. | . | TRBJ2-5 | 16 | TRBV4-2 | CASSQGRTLPQETQYF | TGTGCCAGCAGCCAAGGCCGAACATTACCACAAGAGACCCAGTACTTC
. | few | TRBJ2-3 | 16 | TRBV25-1 | CASSERRAAGPDTQYF | TGTGCCAGCAGTGAACGTCGTGCTGCGGGACCAGATACGCAGTATTTT
. | few | TRBJ1-1 | 13 | TRBV7-9 | CASSPSMNTEAFF | TGTGCCAGCAGCCCCTCGATGAACACTGAAGCTTTCTTT
. | . | TRBJ1-1 | 15 | TRBV10-3 | CANSESPAKNTEAFF | TGTGCCAACAGTGAGTCCCCAGCTAAGAACACTGAAGCTTTCTTT
TRBD2 | once | TRBJ2-2 | 15 | TRBV7-9 | CASRPGGPRTGELFF | TGTGCCAGCAGACCGGGGGGGCCTCGGACCGGGGAGCTGTTTTTT